This entry lists 32 T cell receptor delta chains sequenced from one sample in a study of γδ T cells in repeated Plasmodium falciparum infection. Gammadelta T cells were flow-sorted from PBMC into Vgamma9/Vdelta2+ and Vdelta2-negative populations for bulk analysis. With CATT, TCRdb re-called clones from the multiplex PCR reads. In the table there are tens of thousands of delta-chain clones, over 1.5% of which are singletons. Material: gamma-delta T cells from blood. The receptors come from a pool of human donors (malaria-infected and uninfected, not separated).

The table lists this clone with many counts. This likely stems from a read error, as it lies one base from a far larger clone. Additional DNA sequences in this sample encode the identical CDR3. The chain has TRDV2 and TRDJ1; 12 bases agree with TRDD3. Germline V gene sequence: CDR1 GEAIGNYY, CDR2 EKD. V shed 3 bases and J 4 bases; nucleotides not matched to a gene: 11. There are 17 residues in the CDR3. For the CDR3, the DNA is TGTGCCTGTGACCGTTTACTGGGGGATACCGGGGTCGATAAACTCATCTTT. Amino acid sequence: CACDRLLGDTGVDKLIF.

On this clone itself: This likely came from a read error, as a far larger clone is one base away. Other DNA sequences within the sample encode an identical CDR3. The chain recombines TRDV1 with TRDJ1; D is perhaps TRDD2 or TRDD3 (8 bases each). The J gene was missing in TCRdb and was found by matching the end of the DNA to germline. The CDR3 contains 20 residues. CDR1 is TSWWSYY and CDR2 is QGS in the germline V gene. V lost 2 bases and J lost 0, with 25 bases in between. CDR3 loop: CALGEILPKHWGLYTDKLIF. The CDR3 DNA reads as TGTGCTCTTGGGGAAATCCTTCCTAAGCACTGGGGGCTTTACACCGATAAACTCATCTTT.

Only a few counts were recorded for this clone. For this DNA, TCRdb reports the protein of a much larger clone, which diverges at residue 15, most likely from a read error; the protein presented here is translated directly from the DNA. V gene assignment gives TRDV1, but the J gene was left uncalled; TRDD3 is taken as the D call from the table, unchecked against the DNA. The CDR3 is 17 amino acids. Germline V gene data show CDR1 as TSWWSYY and CDR2 as QGS. CDR3 DNA: TGTGCTCTTGGGGAACCCGAAACGGGGGGGATACGCCATAAACCCATCTTT. Its protein is CALGEPETGGIRHKPIF.

About this clone itself: TCRdb pairs this DNA with a much larger clone's protein that differs at residue 13, likely a read error; the protein shown was translated from the DNA. The chain carries TRDV1 and TRDJ1; 7 nucleotides line up with TRDD2. The CDR3 sequence is 16 residues long. Looked up from germline, CDR1 is TSWWSYY and CDR2 is QGS. The CDR3 region is CALGDNLPPDTDRLIF. The CDR3 DNA sequence: TGTGCTCTTGGGGATAACCTTCCTCCGGACACCGATAGACTCATCTTT.

Notes on this clone: The TCRdb protein comes from a much larger clone and disagrees with this DNA's translation at residue 16, likely due to a read error; the protein given here is derived from the DNA. J is TRDJ1 and V is TRDV3; 10 nucleotides match TRDD3. The J gene, left out of TCRdb, was set here by checking the DNA against germline. This CDR3 is 20 amino acids long. From germline, CDR1 is TVYSNPD and CDR2 GDNSRS (reference sequence). This CDR3 reads CAFIFSTELGDPGATGKLIF. CDR3 bases: TGTGCCTTTATTTTCTCTACGGAACTGGGGGATCCAGGGGCCACCGGTAAACTCATCTTT.

To note about this clone: The mismatch at residue 14 between this DNA's translation and the TCRdb protein of a much larger clone likely reflects a read error; the protein shown is translated from the DNA. The rearrangement joins TRDV1 to TRDJ3; the D call may be TRDD2 or TRDD3 (9 bases each). In germline, CDR1 is TSWWSYY, CDR2 QGS. The CDR3 is made up of 24 amino acids. V dropped 5 bases and J dropped 0 bases, with 32 bases sitting between them. The CDR3 protein is CALGPIPFLRTGGPYSWDTRQMFF. The DNA for the CDR3 is TGTGCTCTTGGGCCCATCCCCTTCCTACGAACTGGGGGACCGTACTCCTGGGACACCCGACAGATGTTTTTC.

In this sample, this clone turned up many times. This chain links TRDV1 with TRDJ1, with TRDD3 matching 8 bases. Germline CDR1 is TSWWSYY and CDR2 is QGS. CDR3 length: 24 amino acids. V dropped 1 base and J dropped 0; count of bases not matched to a gene: 28. CDR3 bases: TGTGCTCTTGGGGAACCGAGGCTCCTTTCCCGGCTTGTCTGGGGGACCCCTTACACCGATAAACTCATCTTT. Protein product: CALGEPRLLSRLVWGTPYTDKLIF.

As concerns this clone: The translation of this DNA and the TCRdb protein of a much larger clone differ at residue 9, probably owing to a read error; the protein shown here is translated from the DNA. The chain employs TRDV1 and TRDJ1; perhaps TRDD2 as D (5 bases). Germline V lookup: CDR1 TSWWSYY, CDR2 QGS. This CDR3 region has 13 residues. V lost 5 bases, J lost 7 bases, and 14 bases lay in between. CDR3 DNA: TGTGCTCTTGGGTCCCCCTTCTCCGTTAAACTCATCTTT. Amino acid sequence: CALGSPFSVKLIF.

This clone appeared many times. TCRdb records a much larger clone's protein for this DNA, with a difference at residue 7 that likely arises from a read error; the protein given is the translation of the DNA. The chain links TRDV2 to TRDJ1, with a weak D call TRDD3 (6 bases). The J gene, absent from TCRdb, was called here by matching the DNA to germline. CDR1 is GEAIGNYY and CDR2 is EKD in the germline V gene. Between the trimmed V and J ends, which lost 0 bases and 0 bases, there was a span of 16 bases. The CDR3 contains 17 residues. For the CDR3, the DNA is TGTGCCTGTGACACCTTACAGGGGGACCCATACACCGATAAACTCATCTTT. Translation gives CACDTLQGDPYTDKLIF.

This clone has more than one count but fewer than ten. The mismatch at residue 3 between this DNA's translation and the TCRdb protein of a much larger clone likely reflects a read error; the protein shown is translated from the DNA. V is TRDV3 and J is TRDJ1, with TRDD3 matching 12 bases. Germline V lookup: CDR1 TVYSNPD, CDR2 GDNSRS (reference sequence). This CDR3 is built from 20 residues. J was trimmed by 6 bases and V by 5 bases; bases with no gene match: 28. The CDR3 nucleotides are TGTGCCCTTAATATACCCGTTCCCTACTGGGGGATACAGAGTCCTTATAAACTCATCTTT. It is translated as CALNIPVPYWGIQSPYKLIF.

This clone has a handful of counts. The protein TCRdb gives is from a much larger clone and does not agree with this DNA's translation at residue 19, likely a read error; the protein shown here comes from the DNA. The V gene is listed as TRDV3; no J gene was called; the D call of TRDD3 is as the table states it, not checked on the DNA. The CDR3 covers 20 residues. Germline CDR1 is TVYSNPD and CDR2 is GDNSRS (reference sequence). The CDR3 coding sequence is TGTGCCTTTGGCCGGCTACGGTACCTGTACTGGGTCACGTACACCGATAAACTCACCTTT. It specifies CAFGRLRYLYWVTYTDKLTF.

In this sample, this clone is medium-sized. Other nucleotide sequences from this sample produce the same CDR3. CDR3 DNA sequence: TGTGCCTGTGACGCCGTACTGGGGGATGCCAATACCGATAAACTCATCTTT. Translating it yields CACDAVLGDANTDKLIF. The chain uses TRDV2 and TRDJ1, with 10 bases matching TRDD3. The germline gives CDR1 GEAIGNYY, CDR2 EKD. Losses at the gene ends were 3 bases for V and 2 bases for J; bases not matched to a gene: 11. This CDR3 comprises 17 residues.

This clone appeared a few times. The protein held in TCRdb is that of a much larger clone and does not match this DNA's translation at residue 15, likely because of a read error; the protein shown is translated from the DNA. CDR3 loop: CALGEVGRRTPGRYADKLIF. The CDR3 region has the DNA TGTGCTCTTGGGGAGGTCGGGAGACGGACCCCGGGAAGGTACGCCGATAAACTCATCTTT. The gene calls are TRDV1 and TRDJ1; no reliable D call. The J gene comes from matching the DNA to germline here; TCRdb lacks it. This CDR3 has 20 amino acids. Looked up from germline, CDR1 is TSWWSYY and CDR2 is QGS. V lost 3 bases, J lost 3 bases, and 29 bases lay in between.

This clone was counted many times. This likely stems from a read error, as it lies one base from a far larger clone. The same CDR3 arises from other DNA sequences in this sample as well. This rearrangement joins TRDV1 to TRDJ1; D gene unclear. Germline-derived CDR1 and CDR2 are TSWWSYY and QGS. Trimming removed 0 bases at V and 2 bases at J, with 22 bases between. CDR3 length equals 19 residues. The CDR3 loop reads CALGELESSRSFITDKLIF. DNA for the CDR3: TGTGCTCTTGGGGAACTAGAGTCATCCCGGTCCTTTATTACCGATAAACTCATCTTT.

The table lists this clone with many counts. The chain links TRDV1 to TRDJ1; no clear D. Deletions cut 0 bases from V and 0 bases from J, with 26 bases between. The CDR3 covers 21 residues. Per the germline V gene, CDR1 is TSWWSYY and CDR2 is QGS. The CDR3: CALGELPPPFEIYIYTDKLIF. Here the CDR3 DNA reads TGTGCTCTTGGGGAACTTCCCCCGCCATTCGAGATATATATTTACACCGATAAACTCATCTTT.

This chain links TRDV1 with TRDJ1; D is uncertain. No J segment appears in TCRdb, so it was assigned here by matching the sequence to germline. Germline V lookup: CDR1 TSWWSYY, CDR2 QGS. This CDR3 is built from 17 residues. Trimming took 4 bases from V and 0 from J, leaving 18 bases between them. CDR3 sequence (DNA): TGTGCTCTTGGGGGCTGGCGGCAGTTGGTTTACACCGATAAACTCATCTTT. It codes for CALGGWRQLVYTDKLIF.

Many counts were recorded for this clone. TCRdb shows a much larger clone's protein in place of this DNA's translation, and the two differ at residue 10, likely through a read error; the protein shown is translated from the DNA. The chain employs TRDV2 and TRDJ1; 10 nucleotides align to TRDD3. The CDR3 is made up of 21 amino acids. Germline V gives CDR1 GEAIGNYY, CDR2 EKD. V trimming: 0 bases; J trimming: 14 bases; junction bases outside the gene matches: 32. The CDR3 DNA follows: TGTGCCTGTGACACCGACAACTGGGGGATGCGCGTCTTACCAATCACACCCCCTCGGATCTTT. Translated: CACDTDNWGMRVLPITPPRIF.

For this clone: A far larger clone is one nucleotide away, so this likely arose from a read error. Other DNA sequences in the same sample also yield this CDR3. The chain has TRDV1 and TRDJ1; 7 positions match TRDD3. The J gene is not listed in TCRdb, so it was assigned here from a DNA match to germline. Per the germline V gene, CDR1 is TSWWSYY and CDR2 is QGS. The CDR3 loop spans 19 amino acids. CDR3 nucleotides: TGTGCTCTTGGGGGGGGCGTCCTCAGGATACGCTCGTACACTGATAAACTCATCTTT. It specifies CALGGGVLRIRSYTDKLIF.

This clone turned up a few times. This sequence is one base from a far larger clone and is likely a read error. Other nucleotide sequences in the sample specify the same CDR3. The J gene is TRDJ1, the V gene TRDV1; 13 bases align to TRDD3. This CDR3 is built from 22 residues. Germline assignment: CDR1 TSWWSYY and CDR2 QGS. The CDR3 protein is CALGEPTTWHYWGIRLPYKLIF. CDR3 DNA: TGTGCTCTTGGGGAACCTACGACTTGGCATTACTGGGGGATACGCCTACCCTATAAGCTCATCTTT.

This clone was observed a few times. TCRdb has a much larger clone's protein, which differs at residue 13 from the translation of this DNA, likely because of a read error; what is shown is the protein translated from the DNA. The chain couples TRDV2 to TRDJ1, with 8 bases identical to TRDD3. Germline V gene data show CDR1 as GEAIGNYY and CDR2 as EKD. V lost 3 bases and J lost 2; bases outside the gene matches: 31. CDR3 length: 23 amino acids. DNA for the CDR3: TGTGCCTGTGACTCTGAGGGGGATAAAAGAGAGGTTTCGGGATCTAGTCGTACCGATAAACTCATCTTT. It translates to CACDSEGDKREVSGSSRTDKLIF.

In regard to this clone: A far larger clone is only one base removed, so a read error is likely. The sample contains more than one DNA sequence encoding this CDR3. The V gene is TRDV1, the J gene TRDJ1; perhaps TRDD3 as D (6 bases). CDR1 is TSWWSYY and CDR2 is QGS in the germline V gene. This CDR3 has 19 amino acids. CDR3 amino acids: CALGDPGPPHPLCTDKLIF. CDR3 sequence (DNA): TGTGCCCTTGGGGATCCGGGACCCCCACACCCCCTTTGCACCGATAAACTCATCTTT.

Many counts were recorded for this clone. This DNA's translation and the protein TCRdb lists, from a much larger clone, do not match at residue 15, likely due to a read error; the protein shown is translated from the DNA. V and J are TRDV2 and TRDJ1, with 9 positions matching TRDD3. The CDR3 totals 17 residues. The V gene's germline CDR1 is GEAIGNYY and CDR2 EKD. The CDR3 here is CACDTLLGDPYTDKHIF. CDR3 nucleotide sequence: TGTGCCTGTGACACCTTACTGGGGGACCCATACACCGATAAACACATCTTT.

This clone showed up many times. The TCRdb protein, from a much larger clone, departs from this DNA's translation at residue 15, likely by read error; the protein shown derives from the DNA. This chain joins TRDV1 and TRDJ1, with 9 bases that match TRDD2. This CDR3 contains 23 residues. With V trimmed by 1 base and J by 2 bases, 26 bases remained unmatched. Germline loops: CDR1 TSWWSYY, CDR2 QGS. The CDR3 bases are TGTGCTCTTGGGGAACGGACCTTCCTACCTCCCCCTTTAGACCGGGGGAGTACCGATAAACTCATCTTT. Translated, it gives CALGERTFLPPPLDRGSTDKLIF.

This clone was detected ten times or more. The translation of this DNA and the TCRdb protein of a much larger clone differ at residue 8, probably owing to a read error; the protein shown here is translated from the DNA. V and J are TRDV1 and TRDJ1, with a weak D call TRDD3 (5 bases). TCRdb records no J gene; here it was assigned by comparing the DNA to germline. The germline CDR1 and CDR2 sequences are TSWWSYY and QGS. The CDR3 length is 19 residues. The ends were cut back, 1 base at V and 0 bases at J, with 21 bases in the middle. CDR3 region: CALGEPLILGELNTDKLIF. As DNA, the CDR3 is TGTGCTCTTGGGGAACCCCTCATCTTAGGGGAACTCAACACCGATAAACTCATCTTT.

This clone came up a few times. TCRdb's protein, taken from a much larger clone, differs from this DNA's translation at residue 5, likely owing to a read error; the protein displayed comes from the DNA. The V call is TRDV2, the J call TRDJ1; TRDD3 agrees at 8 bases. TCRdb offers no J gene call, so here the DNA was matched to germline to obtain one. In germline, CDR1 is GEAIGNYY, CDR2 EKD. Unmatched junction bases numbered 26, after V lost 3 bases and J lost 0 bases. The CDR3 has 22 residues. For the CDR3, the DNA is TGTGCCTGTGACTCCGACGAAGGAAGTCAGAGTACTGGGGGGGCCTACACCGATAAACTCATCTTT. Its protein product is CACDSDEGSQSTGGAYTDKLIF.

This clone was recorded at least ten times. A far larger clone is just one base off, so this is likely a read error. The identical CDR3 is also encoded by other nucleotide sequences in the sample. DNA of the CDR3: TGTGCTCTTGGGGACCCACAGTCTTCCTACCCTCACCCGTACACCGATAAACTCATCTTT. It is translated as CALGDPQSSYPHPYTDKLIF. This chain uses TRDV1 with TRDJ1; 8 bases fit TRDD2. This CDR3 has 20 residues. Germline V gives CDR1 TSWWSYY, CDR2 QGS. V lost 3 bases to trimming and J lost 0 bases; unmatched junction nucleotides: 18.

Concerning this clone itself: The TCRdb protein, from a much larger clone, departs from this DNA's translation at residue 8, likely by read error; the protein shown derives from the DNA. The J gene is TRDJ1, the V gene TRDV1, with 8 bases identical to TRDD3. Since TCRdb gives no J gene, matching the DNA to germline was used here to assign it. With V trimmed by 4 bases and J by 2 bases, 21 bases remained unmatched. The germline gives CDR1 TSWWSYY, CDR2 QGS. CDR3 size: 20 residues. The CDR3 DNA reads as TGTGCTCTTGGGGTCATGACCCACTTTACTGGGGGGCTAAGGACCGATAAACTCATCTTT. Its translation is CALGVMTHFTGGLRTDKLIF.

For this clone: The protein TCRdb lists belongs to a much larger clone and differs from this DNA's translation at residue 5, which points to a read error; the protein shown is made from the DNA. The J gene is TRDJ1, the V gene TRDV1; TRDD2 is a possible D gene (5 bases). This CDR3 contains 21 residues. CDR1 TSWWSYY and CDR2 QGS come from the germline V gene. Trimming took 4 bases from V and 3 from J, leaving 33 bases between them. The CDR3, as DNA: TGTGCTCTTGGGGGACTAATCAGACCTACAACAAGGAGGTACGGGGCCGATAAACTCATCTTT. As protein: CALGGLIRPTTRRYGADKLIF.

This clone was seen a handful of times. TCRdb shows a much larger clone's protein in place of this DNA's translation, and the two differ at residue 17, likely through a read error; the protein shown is translated from the DNA. V is TRDV3 and J is TRDJ1; 7 nucleotides agree with TRDD3. This CDR3 is 20 amino acids long. In germline, CDR1 is TVYSNPD, CDR2 GDNSRS (reference sequence). The CDR3, as DNA: TGTGCCTTTGACGTCCTCCGTGTACTGGGGACTCGGCCAGCCACCGATGAACTCATCTTT. As protein: CAFDVLRVLGTRPATDELIF.

Remarks on this clone: For this DNA, TCRdb reports the protein of a much larger clone, which diverges at residue 11, most likely from a read error; the protein presented here is translated directly from the DNA. The V gene is TRDV1, the J gene TRDJ1, with D perhaps TRDD2 or TRDD3 (5 bases each). No J segment appears in TCRdb, so it was assigned here by matching the sequence to germline. This CDR3 comprises 19 residues. With 1 base removed from V and 2 bases from J, the gap between germline ends came to 23 bases. Germline CDR1 and CDR2: TSWWSYY and QGS. The CDR3 loop reads CALGEPWIFPCLGTDKLIF. The DNA of the CDR3 is TGTGCTCTTGGGGAACCCTGGATCTTCCCCTGTCTGGGAACCGATAAACTCATCTTT.

This clone was recorded a few times. The protein recorded in TCRdb matches a much larger clone and deviates from this DNA's translation at residue 13, suggesting a read error; the protein here is obtained by translating the DNA. This chain uses TRDV1 with TRDJ1; weak D call: TRDD3 (5 bases). As TCRdb names no J gene, one was assigned here on the basis of a DNA match to germline. This CDR3 has 19 residues. The germline V and J ends were trimmed by 5 bases and 1 base, with 26 bases remaining between them. From germline, CDR1 is TSWWSYY and CDR2 QGS. The CDR3 sequence is CALGNWSRVLEGSTDKLIF. The CDR3 DNA is TGTGCTCTTGGGAACTGGAGCCGCGTACTGGAGGGGAGCACCGATAAACTCATCTTT.

This clone was seen at least ten times. TCRdb's protein, taken from a much larger clone, differs from this DNA's translation at residue 8, likely owing to a read error; the protein displayed comes from the DNA. The J gene is TRDJ1, the V gene TRDV1; TRDD3 aligns across 7 bases. The ends lost 1 base at V and 0 bases at J; junction bases unmatched: 8. The CDR3 totals 17 residues. Per the germline V gene, CDR1 is TSWWSYY and CDR2 is QGS. This chain's CDR3 is CALGEPTAGDDTDKLIF. The CDR3, as DNA: TGTGCTCTTGGGGAACCTACGGCGGGGGATGACACCGATAAACTCATCTTT.